The rows below give T cell receptor beta chains drawn from one sample of a study of cytomegalovirus exposure and HLA in healthy donors. Profiled with immunoSEQ multiplex PCR; TCRdb holds only in-frame clones, not every one. The sample carries tens of thousands of clones, about three quarters recorded once. Sample: PBMCs. These receptors all stem from a man aged 60-69 years in good health and CMV-seronegative. Each CDR3 is given with its conserved first and last residue. A D gene is named only where the DNA matches it firmly. Not all rows give a size; the values are once, few, many and, for expanded clones, a class.

CDR3 length: 14
V gene: TRBV5-1
D gene: .
J gene: TRBJ2-5
clone size: .
CDR3 DNA: TGCGCCAGCAGCCCGGGGACATTTAAGGAGACCCAGTACTTC
CDR3 protein: CASSPGTFKETQYF

CDR3 length: 15
V gene: TRBV5-5
D gene: TRBD2
J gene: TRBJ2-1
clone size: few
CDR3 DNA: TGTGCCAGCAGCGTCGGACTAGCGGGCTCAAATGAGCAGTTCTTC
CDR3 protein: CASSVGLAGSNEQFF

CDR3 length: 14
V gene: TRBV5-5
D gene: TRBD1
J gene: TRBJ1-2
clone size: .
CDR3 DNA: TGTGCCAGCAGCTCATCAGGGGGCCTGGATGGCTACACCTTC
CDR3 protein: CASSSSGGLDGYTF

CDR3 length: 15
V gene: TRBV27
D gene: .
J gene: TRBJ1-2
clone size: .
CDR3 DNA: TGTGCCAGCAGTTCTGAGGGTGAACCTAACTATGGCTACACCTTC
CDR3 protein: CASSSEGEPNYGYTF

CDR3 length: 11
V gene: TRBV19
D gene: .
J gene: TRBJ2-1
clone size: .
CDR3 DNA: TGTGCCAGCGGGTTTTACAATGAGCAGTTCTTC
CDR3 protein: CASGFYNEQFF

CDR3 length: 16
V gene: TRBV6-6
D gene: TRBD1
J gene: TRBJ1-1
clone size: .
CDR3 DNA: TGTGCCAGCAGTTACTCGAGGACAGGGGGCGCGGGTGAAGCTTTCTTT
CDR3 protein: CASSYSRTGGAGEAFF

CDR3 length: 13
V gene: TRBV5-6
D gene: .
J gene: TRBJ2-7
clone size: .
CDR3 DNA: TGTGCCAGCAGCTTGGGAGGGAGGTACGAGCAGTACTTC
CDR3 protein: CASSLGGRYEQYF

CDR3 length: 14
V gene: TRBV11-2
D gene: .
J gene: TRBJ2-1
clone size: .
CDR3 DNA: TGTGCCAGCAGCTTAGATCTGGTTAGTTTTGAGCAGTTCTTC
CDR3 protein: CASSLDLVSFEQFF

CDR3 length: 16
V gene: TRBV29-1
D gene: TRBD2
J gene: TRBJ2-3
clone size: few
CDR3 DNA: TGCAGCGCCCTACCAAGGACTAGCGGGGCAACAGATACGCAGTATTTT
CDR3 protein: CSALPRTSGATDTQYF

CDR3 length: 15
V gene: TRBV28
D gene: .
J gene: TRBJ2-3
clone size: .
CDR3 DNA: TGTGCCAGCAGTTTCACAGGACGGTCGGGAGATACGCAGTATTTT
CDR3 protein: CASSFTGRSGDTQYF

CDR3 length: 11
V gene: TRBV6-6
D gene: TRBD1
J gene: TRBJ2-1
clone size: .
CDR3 DNA: TGTGCCAGTCGACAGGGGATTGAGCAGTTCTTC
CDR3 protein: CASRQGIEQFF

CDR3 length: 14
V gene: TRBV7-8
D gene: .
J gene: TRBJ1-2
clone size: few
CDR3 DNA: TGTGCCAGCAGCCCAGGGAGGACCAACTATGGCTACACCTTC
CDR3 protein: CASSPGRTNYGYTF

CDR3 length: 14
V gene: TRBV5-1
D gene: TRBD1
J gene: TRBJ2-3
clone size: .
CDR3 DNA: TGCGCCAGCAGCACAGGGGCGGGTACAGATACGCAGTATTTT
CDR3 protein: CASSTGAGTDTQYF

CDR3 length: 15
V gene: TRBV5-6
D gene: TRBD1
J gene: TRBJ2-7
clone size: .
CDR3 DNA: TGTGCCAGCAGCCATTACAGGGGTCGGATGTACGAGCAGTACTTC
CDR3 protein: CASSHYRGRMYEQYF

CDR3 length: 13
V gene: TRBV29-1
D gene: .
J gene: TRBJ2-7
clone size: few
CDR3 DNA: TGCAGCGTTGATCTCGGCCGGTCGGGCGAGCAGTACTTC
CDR3 protein: CSVDLGRSGEQYF

CDR3 length: 13
V gene: TRBV28
D gene: .
J gene: TRBJ2-2
clone size: .
CDR3 DNA: TGTGCCAGCAGTTTAACGCTAACCGGGGAGCTGTTTTTT
CDR3 protein: CASSLTLTGELFF

CDR3 length: 16
V gene: TRBV28
D gene: TRBD1
J gene: TRBJ2-3
clone size: .
CDR3 DNA: TGTGCCAGCAGTTCCGACAGGGTGGGTAGCACAGATACGCAGTATTTT
CDR3 protein: CASSSDRVGSTDTQYF

CDR3 length: 16
V gene: TRBV19
D gene: TRBD1
J gene: TRBJ2-7
clone size: .
CDR3 DNA: TGTGCCAGTAGTATCCTCCATGGACAGGGGGCTTACGAGCAGTACTTC
CDR3 protein: CASSILHGQGAYEQYF

CDR3 length: 14
V gene: TRBV6-5
D gene: .
J gene: TRBJ2-7
clone size: .
CDR3 DNA: TGTGCCAGCAGTTACGACGACACGTCCTACGAGCAGTACTTC
CDR3 protein: CASSYDDTSYEQYF

CDR3 length: 15
V gene: TRBV18
D gene: .
J gene: TRBJ2-3
clone size: .
CDR3 DNA: TGTGCCAGCTCACCCCCGACAGTCCCCACAGATACGCAGTATTTT
CDR3 protein: CASSPPTVPTDTQYF

CDR3 length: 14
V gene: TRBV27
D gene: .
J gene: TRBJ1-1
clone size: .
CDR3 DNA: TGTGCCAGCAGTTTAAAAGTGTGGAGTACTGAAGCTTTCTTT
CDR3 protein: CASSLKVWSTEAFF

CDR3 length: 13
V gene: TRBV27
D gene: TRBD1
J gene: TRBJ2-7
clone size: once
CDR3 DNA: TGTGCCAGCAGCCCTAACAGGGGGCACGAGCAGTACTTC
CDR3 protein: CASSPNRGHEQYF

CDR3 length: 16
V gene: TRBV5-4
D gene: .
J gene: TRBJ2-3
clone size: .
CDR3 DNA: TGTGCCAGCAGCCCCCCGGGTGGTGAGAGGTCAGATACGCAGTATTTT
CDR3 protein: CASSPPGGERSDTQYF

CDR3 length: 13
V gene: TRBV15
D gene: .
J gene: TRBJ2-1
clone size: .
CDR3 DNA: TGTGCCACCAGCTTTATCAGGAACAATGAGCAGTTCTTC
CDR3 protein: CATSFIRNNEQFF

CDR3 length: 16
V gene: TRBV19
D gene: TRBD1
J gene: TRBJ2-7
clone size: few
CDR3 DNA: TGTGCCAGTAGTACGTCAACAGGGGCCCGATCCTACGAGCAGTACTTC
CDR3 protein: CASSTSTGARSYEQYF

CDR3 length: 17
V gene: TRBV4-1
D gene: .
J gene: TRBJ1-5
clone size: .
CDR3 DNA: TGCGCCAGCAGCCAAGAGGGGAGCAGGTATAGCAATCAGCCCCAGCATTTT
CDR3 protein: CASSQEGSRYSNQPQHF

CDR3 length: 13
V gene: TRBV29-1
D gene: .
J gene: TRBJ2-3
clone size: .
CDR3 DNA: TGCAGCGTGGAGGTAGGAAGCACAGATACGCAGTATTTT
CDR3 protein: CSVEVGSTDTQYF

CDR3 length: 13
V gene: TRBV6-5
D gene: .
J gene: TRBJ1-1
clone size: .
CDR3 DNA: TGTGCCAGCAGTGAGTATGAGAACACTGAAGCTTTCTTT
CDR3 protein: CASSEYENTEAFF

CDR3 length: 17
V gene: TRBV30
D gene: TRBD2
J gene: TRBJ2-2
clone size: .
CDR3 DNA: TGTGCCTGGAGTGTACCCAGCGGGGGGGCGAACACCGGGGAGCTGTTTTTT
CDR3 protein: CAWSVPSGGANTGELFF

CDR3 length: 14
V gene: TRBV19
D gene: .
J gene: TRBJ1-2
clone size: .
CDR3 DNA: TGTGCCAGTAGTATTCAGGGCGCGGACTATGGCTACACCTTC
CDR3 protein: CASSIQGADYGYTF

CDR3 length: 13
V gene: TRBV28
D gene: .
J gene: TRBJ2-1
clone size: .
CDR3 DNA: TGTGCCAGCAGTTGGACTGGTTACAATGAGCAGTTCTTC
CDR3 protein: CASSWTGYNEQFF

CDR3 length: 13
V gene: TRBV6-1
D gene: TRBD2
J gene: TRBJ2-7
clone size: .
CDR3 DNA: TGTGCCAGCAGTGAAGGCGGGAGGTACGAGCAGTACTTC
CDR3 protein: CASSEGGRYEQYF

CDR3 length: 15
V gene: TRBV9
D gene: TRBD1
J gene: TRBJ1-5
clone size: .
CDR3 DNA: TGTGCCAGCAGCGTAGGGGGACAGGGGAATCAGCCCCAGCATTTT
CDR3 protein: CASSVGGQGNQPQHF

CDR3 length: 16
V gene: TRBV5-5
D gene: TRBD1
J gene: TRBJ2-1
clone size: .
CDR3 DNA: TGTGCCAGCAGCCCGGACAGGGAATCAATGAGGGGTGAGCAGTTCTTC
CDR3 protein: CASSPDRESMRGEQFF

CDR3 length: 15
V gene: TRBV9
D gene: TRBD1
J gene: TRBJ2-7
clone size: .
CDR3 DNA: TGTGCCAGCAGCGTAGGGGGGACAGGGCTTTACGAGCAGTACTTC
CDR3 protein: CASSVGGTGLYEQYF

CDR3 length: 14
V gene: TRBV2
D gene: TRBD2
J gene: TRBJ2-3
clone size: .
CDR3 DNA: TGTGCCTCTCCGGGACTAGGGACAACAGATACGCAGTATTTT
CDR3 protein: CASPGLGTTDTQYF

CDR3 length: 14
V gene: TRBV28
D gene: TRBD1
J gene: TRBJ1-4
clone size: .
CDR3 DNA: TGTGCCAGCAGTCAGGGGGGAAGACAGGAAAAACTGTTTTTT
CDR3 protein: CASSQGGRQEKLFF

CDR3 length: 13
V gene: TRBV19
D gene: .
J gene: TRBJ2-3
clone size: few
CDR3 DNA: TGTGCCAGTAACCCACAGGGCACAGATACGCAGTATTTT
CDR3 protein: CASNPQGTDTQYF

CDR3 length: 14
V gene: TRBV11-2
D gene: TRBD1
J gene: TRBJ1-4
clone size: .
CDR3 DNA: TGTGCCAGCAGCTTAGGGACAGGTCGGGAAAAACTGTTTTTT
CDR3 protein: CASSLGTGREKLFF

CDR3 length: 13
V gene: TRBV2
D gene: TRBD1
J gene: TRBJ2-7
clone size: few
CDR3 DNA: TGTGCCAGCAGGAAGGGGACAGCCCAAGAGCAGTACTTC
CDR3 protein: CASRKGTAQEQYF

CDR3 length: 13
V gene: TRBV4-3
D gene: .
J gene: TRBJ2-1
clone size: .
CDR3 DNA: TGCGCCAGCAGCCAGGTTAGGGGTAATGAGCAGTTCTTC
CDR3 protein: CASSQVRGNEQFF

CDR3 length: 15
V gene: TRBV10-3
D gene: TRBD1
J gene: TRBJ2-7
clone size: .
CDR3 DNA: TGTGCCATCAGGGACCTGGGGACAGCCACCTACGAGCAGTACTTC
CDR3 protein: CAIRDLGTATYEQYF

CDR3 length: 13
V gene: TRBV6-5
D gene: .
J gene: TRBJ1-1
clone size: .
CDR3 DNA: TGTGCCAGCAGTTCCCCGGGAGTTGGGGCAGCTTTCTTT
CDR3 protein: CASSSPGVGAAFF

CDR3 length: 12
V gene: TRBV6-5
D gene: TRBD1
J gene: TRBJ2-1
clone size: once
CDR3 DNA: TGTGCCAGCAGGACAGGGGGAGATGAGCAGTTCTTC
CDR3 protein: CASRTGGDEQFF

CDR3 length: 18
V gene: TRBV27
D gene: TRBD1
J gene: TRBJ2-4
clone size: once
CDR3 DNA: TGTGCCAGCAGTTTATTACCCGGACAGGGTGGTGTAGAAAACATTCAGTACTTC
CDR3 protein: CASSLLPGQGGVENIQYF

CDR3 length: 13
V gene: TRBV6-5
D gene: .
J gene: TRBJ1-1
clone size: .
CDR3 DNA: TGTGCCAGCAGCCTGACAGTTTTTACTGAAGCTTTCTTT
CDR3 protein: CASSLTVFTEAFF

CDR3 length: 12
V gene: TRBV29-1
D gene: TRBD1
J gene: TRBJ2-7
clone size: few
CDR3 DNA: TGCAGCGTGGAAGGACAGGCCTACGAGCAGTACTTC
CDR3 protein: CSVEGQAYEQYF

CDR3 length: 13
V gene: TRBV5-1
D gene: .
J gene: TRBJ1-1
clone size: .
CDR3 DNA: TGCGCCAGCAGCTTGCGGGGGGGCACTGAAGCTTTCTTT
CDR3 protein: CASSLRGGTEAFF

CDR3 length: 14
V gene: TRBV19
D gene: .
J gene: TRBJ1-5
clone size: .
CDR3 DNA: TGTGCCAGTAGTATCGGCGGTAGCAATCAGCCCCAGCATTTT
CDR3 protein: CASSIGGSNQPQHF

CDR3 length: 11
V gene: TRBV20-1
D gene: .
J gene: TRBJ1-5
clone size: .
CDR3 DNA: TGCAGTGCTCAGCAGGGCGCTGGCCAGCATTTT
CDR3 protein: CSAQQGAGQHF

CDR3 length: 15
V gene: TRBV2
D gene: .
J gene: TRBJ2-7
clone size: .
CDR3 DNA: TGTGCCAGCAGCGCAGGGTATTCCAAGCACTACGAGCAGTACTTC
CDR3 protein: CASSAGYSKHYEQYF

CDR3 length: 15
V gene: TRBV5-1
D gene: .
J gene: TRBJ2-1
clone size: .
CDR3 DNA: TGCGCCAGCAGCAGTCGGACAGCCTCCTACAATGAGCAGTTCTTC
CDR3 protein: CASSSRTASYNEQFF

CDR3 length: 14
V gene: TRBV30
D gene: .
J gene: TRBJ1-6
clone size: .
CDR3 DNA: TGTGCCTGGAGCTATGGGGCGAATAATTCACCCCTCCACTTT
CDR3 protein: CAWSYGANNSPLHF

CDR3 length: 13
V gene: TRBV5-1
D gene: .
J gene: TRBJ2-2
clone size: once
CDR3 DNA: TGCGCCAGCAGCTGGCCTACGGGCGGGGAGCTGTTTTTT
CDR3 protein: CASSWPTGGELFF

CDR3 length: 15
V gene: TRBV5-1
D gene: .
J gene: TRBJ1-4
clone size: .
CDR3 DNA: TGCGCCAGCAGCTTGGGTCGTGCAACTAATGAAAAACTGTTTTTT
CDR3 protein: CASSLGRATNEKLFF